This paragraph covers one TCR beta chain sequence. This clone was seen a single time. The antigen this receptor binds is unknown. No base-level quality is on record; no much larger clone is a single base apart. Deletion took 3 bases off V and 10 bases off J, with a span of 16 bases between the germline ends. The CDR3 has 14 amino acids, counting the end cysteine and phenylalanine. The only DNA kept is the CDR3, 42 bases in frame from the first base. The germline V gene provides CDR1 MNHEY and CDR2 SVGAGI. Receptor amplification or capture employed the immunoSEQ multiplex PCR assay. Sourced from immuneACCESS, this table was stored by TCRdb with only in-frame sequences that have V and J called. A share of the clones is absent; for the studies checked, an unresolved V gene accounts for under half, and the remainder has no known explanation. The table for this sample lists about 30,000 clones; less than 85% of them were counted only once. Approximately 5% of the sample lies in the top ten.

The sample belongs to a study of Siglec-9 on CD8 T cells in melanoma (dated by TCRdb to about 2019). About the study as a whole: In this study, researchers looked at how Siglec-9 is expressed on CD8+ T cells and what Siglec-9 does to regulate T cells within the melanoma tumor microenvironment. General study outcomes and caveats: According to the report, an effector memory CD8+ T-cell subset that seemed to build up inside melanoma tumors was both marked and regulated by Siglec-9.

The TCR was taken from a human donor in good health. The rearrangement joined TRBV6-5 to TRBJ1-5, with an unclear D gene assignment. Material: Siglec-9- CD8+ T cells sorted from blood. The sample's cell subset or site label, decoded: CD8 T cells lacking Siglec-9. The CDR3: CASSYKGPFSPQHF. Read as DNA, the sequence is TGTGCCAGCAGTTATAAGGGCCCTTTCTCTCCCCAGCATTTT.